These 22 T cell receptor beta chains originate from one sample sequenced in a study of tumor and adjacent non-tumor tissue in lung cancer. The template was RNA from unsorted bulk tissue. TCRbeta libraries were built with three rounds of nested PCR, modified from ARM-PCR. Via MiXCR, TCRdb re-called the multiplex PCR reads, giving one row per CDR3 protein. The sample consists of about 93,000 distinct CDR3 sequences, 67% of them appearing once. Input material: lung tumor tissue. The receptor set was obtained from a man aged 60-69 years with non-small cell lung cancer.

A note on this clonotype: Mismatch with germline at one junction end may stem from a read error. The chain is built from TRBV4-2 and TRBJ2-4; 7 bases map to TRBD2. In germline, CDR1 is LGHNA, CDR2 YNFKEQ. The CDR3 is made up of 19 amino acids. CDR3 residues: CVSSQAQASGSLAKNIQKF. The CDR3, as DNA: TGTGTCAGCAGCCAAGCGCAGGCTAGCGGATCGTTAGCCAAAAACATTCAGAAGTTC.

Regarding this clonotype: At one of its ends the junction is not consistent with the germline gene, which may arise from a read error. The chain combines TRBV4-2 with TRBJ1-6, with D uncertain. Germline V gene sequence: CDR1 LGHNA, CDR2 YNFKEQ. The length of the CDR3 is 14 residues. The CDR3 loop is CASNQGHIDLPLHF. The CDR3 DNA sequence: TGTGCCAGCAACCAAGGCCATATCGATTTACCCCTCCACTTT.

The chain carries TRBV7-3 and TRBJ1-1, with TRBD1 as a possible D gene (6 bases). V gave up 0 bases and J gave up 4 bases, with 18 bases separating them. Germline lookup yields CDR1 SGHTA and CDR2 FQGTGA. CDR3 length: 17 residues. Here the CDR3 DNA reads TGTGCCAGCAGCTTAACCGTGACGCGCAGGGGCGTCACTGAAGCTTTCTTT. This codes for CASSLTVTRRGVTEAFF.

This chain uses TRBV6-5 with TRBJ1-2; 7 nucleotides agree with TRBD1. The germline V gene encodes CDR1 MNHEY and CDR2 SVGAGI. The CDR3 totals 16 residues. Unmatched junction bases numbered 16, after V lost 7 bases and J lost 5 bases. CDR3 residues: CASKFRIPATGYGYTF. In DNA, the CDR3 is TGTGCCAGCAAGTTCCGGATCCCCGCGACAGGGTATGGCTACACCTTC.

Details on this clonotype: A much more abundant neighbour one base away suggests this may be a read error. CDR3 protein: CAVGRQELSGNIIYF. CDR3 DNA sequence: TGTGCCGTGGGAAGACAGGAACTCTCTGGAAACATCATATATTTT. The chain employs TRBV6-1 and TRBJ1-3, with a tentative D call TRBD1 (6 bases). Germline loops: CDR1 MNHNS, CDR2 SASEGT. The CDR3 has 15 amino acids.

Turning to this clonotype: A junction end diverges from the germline sequence, so it may reflect a read error. The chain is built from TRBV12-3 or TRBV12-4 and TRBJ1-5; D unresolved. The CDR3 consists of 14 residues. CDR3 in DNA: TGTGCAAGCAGTTTAGGGCGATATGGGCAGCACCAGCATTTT. Its protein product is CASSLGRYGQHQHF.

This clonotype has a count of ten or more. The CDR3 sequence is CSAGGTGLADTQYF. The CDR3 DNA follows: TGCAGTGCTGGAGGGACAGGGCTGGCAGATACGCAGTATTTT. This chain uses TRBV20-1 with TRBJ2-3; TRBD1 aligns across 9 bases. V shed 5 bases and J 4 bases; nucleotides not matched to a gene: 7. CDR3 length equals 14 residues. From germline, CDR1 is DFQATT and CDR2 SNEGSKA (reference sequence).

The chain recombines TRBV11-1 with TRBJ1-1, with 7 nucleotides matching TRBD1. The CDR3 sequence is 17 residues long. Germline V CDR1 and CDR2: SGHAT, FQDESV (reference sequence). The CDR3 nucleotides read TGTGTCAGTAGATTATTCAGGGACAGCACAGTTAACACTGAAGCTTTCTTT. The encoded protein is CVSRLFRDSTVNTEAFF. The full variable domain, its missing parts supplied by reference TRBV11-1 and TRBJ1-1, is EAEVAQSPRYKITEKSQAVAFWCDPISGHATLYWYRQILGQGPELLVQFQDESVVDDSQLPKDRFSAERLKGVDSTLKIQPAELGDSAMYLCVSRLFRDSTVNTEAFFGQGTRLTVV.

This clonotype appeared many times. The chain recombines TRBV30 with TRBJ2-7; 10 bases match TRBD2. The germline CDR1 and CDR2 sequences are GTSNPN and SVGIG (reference sequence). The CDR3 length is 12 residues. With 3 bases clipped from V and 4 bases from J, the junction kept 0 bases outside the gene matches. CDR3 residues: CAWRLAGYEQYF. DNA of the CDR3: TGTGCCTGGAGACTAGCGGGGTACGAGCAGTACTTC.

Regarding this clonotype: Just one base apart from a much larger clone, this may be a read error. V and J are TRBV20-1 and TRBJ2-7; no clear D gene. Germline V lookup: CDR1 DFQATT, CDR2 SNEGSKA (reference sequence). Trimming took off 7 bases at V and 3 bases at J, with 7 bases between the two ends. The CDR3 extends over 10 amino acids. CDR3 in amino acids: CSGMDYEQYF. CDR3 nucleotides: TGCAGTGGTATGGACTACGAGCAGTACTTC.

This clonotype was seen repeatedly, ten times or more. The V and J genes are TRBV5-4 and TRBJ1-5, with D possibly matching TRBD1 (5 bases). The CDR3 is 14 amino acids. CDR1 is SGHNT, CDR2 YYREEE, per germline (reference sequence). With 0 bases removed from V and 5 bases from J, the gap between germline ends came to 9 bases. CDR3 loop: CASSLAGTDQPQHF. Written as DNA, the CDR3 is TGTGCCAGCAGCTTGGCAGGGACGGATCAGCCCCAGCATTTT.

This rearrangement joins TRBV29-1 to TRBJ2-1, with D perhaps matching TRBD2 (6 bases). Germline CDR1 is SQVTM and CDR2 is ANQGSEA. V lost 2 bases and J 6 bases, leaving 20 bases between the germline ends. The CDR3 is made up of 16 amino acids. CDR3 amino acids: CSVEKNPTGVPNEQFF. CDR3 bases: TGCAGCGTTGAAAAAAATCCAACGGGAGTACCCAATGAGCAGTTCTTC.

The count of this clonotype is one. At one boundary the junction diverges from the germline segment, which might be a read error. The chain combines TRBV25-1 with TRBJ2-1; D is unclear. The CDR3 runs 11 residues. Germline V CDR1 and CDR2: MGHDK, SYGVNS. The CDR3 nucleotides read TGTGCCAGCAGTCTCCACAATGAGCAGTCCTTC. It specifies CASSLHNEQSF.

This clonotype was detected ten times or more. The gene calls are TRBV10-3 and TRBJ2-3, with D possibly TRBD2 on 5 matching bases. V was shortened by 3 bases and J by 0 bases, with 10 bases between the two germline ends. The CDR3 is 15 amino acids. In germline, CDR1 is ENHRY, CDR2 SYGVKD. The CDR3 protein is CAISDVLASTDTQYF. CDR3 coding DNA: TGTGCCATCAGTGACGTGCTAGCTAGCACAGATACGCAGTATTTT.

As to this clonotype: Because the CDR3 is missing its conserved closing phenylalanine or tryptophan, this is likely a read error. Because the CDR3's place on the DNA is in doubt, the DNA is left out and the CDR3 is given as listed by TCRdb. The chain joins TRBV11-2 to TRBJ2-1. CDR1 and CDR2 from the germline V gene are SGHAT and FQNNGV. Ends included, the CDR3 has 13 residues. CDR3 sequence: CASSLVVANEQFS.

Only a few counts were recorded for this clonotype. This may be a read error, as it is one base from a much larger clone. The V gene is TRBV6-6, the J gene TRBJ1-5; a weak D match, TRBD2 (5 bases). TRBJ2-3 matches the DNA end more closely, so the J call is doubtful. The CDR3 has 16 residues. Germline V gene lookup returns CDR1 MNHNY and CDR2 SVGAGI (reference sequence). The CDR3 sequence: CASSYSGGYSNQPQYF. CDR3 nucleotide sequence: TGTGCCAGCAGTTACTCTGGAGGATATAGCAATCAGCCCCAGTATTTT.

The genes are TRBV18 and TRBJ2-3; TRBD1 matches at 7 bases. Germline V gene sequence: CDR1 KGHSH, CDR2 LQKENI. V lost 3 bases to trimming and J lost 1 base; unmatched junction nucleotides: 1. The CDR3 contains 14 residues. DNA for the CDR3: TGTGCCAGCTCACCTGGACAGGGCACAGATACGCAGTATTTT. Translating it yields CASSPGQGTDTQYF.

The sample holds one count of this clonotype. A much bigger clone sits one base away, suggesting this may be a read error. The chain has TRBV28 and TRBJ2-1; TRBD2 is a possible D gene (6 bases). The CDR3 totals 12 residues. The V gene's germline CDR1 is MDHEN and CDR2 SYDVKM. Written as DNA, the CDR3 is TGTACCAGCAGTAGCGGCGGGCGAATTCAGTTCTTC. Translated: CTSSSGGRIQFF.

Notes on this clonotype: This is likely a read error, given that the CDR3 carries no conserved phenylalanine or tryptophan at its end. V and J are TRBV4-2 and TRBJ2-3, with D tentatively TRBD1 (5 bases). The germline CDR1 and CDR2 sequences are LGHNA and YNFKEQ. V was cut by 9 bases and J by 0 bases, with 16 bases left in between. The CDR3 runs to 15 residues. CDR3 amino acids: CARSSTTVSTDTQYL. The DNA for the CDR3 is TGTGCCAGAAGCTCTACGACAGTCAGCACAGATACGCAGTATTTA.

As for this clonotype: This sequence may be a read error, since a much larger clone differs from it by one base. The chain has TRBV28 and TRBJ2-1, with D hard to call. Germline-derived CDR1 and CDR2 are MDHEN and SYDVKM. The CDR3 covers 14 residues. Here the CDR3 DNA reads TGTACCAGCAGTTGGCCGGGTTCCTACAATGAGCAGTTCTTC. Translation: CTSSWPGSYNEQFF. Combining the CDR3 with reference TRBV28 and TRBJ2-1 gives the whole variable domain DVKVTQSSRYLVKRTGEKVFLECVQDMDHENMFWYRQDPGLGLRLIYFSYDVKMKEKGDIPEGYSVSREKKERFSLILESASTNQTSMYLCTSSWPGSYNEQFFGPGTRLTVL.

This clonotype showed up just a few times. The V call is TRBV12-3 or TRBV12-4, the J call TRBJ2-7; 8 bases are a match to TRBD2. There are 15 residues in the CDR3. Losses at the gene ends were 6 bases for V and 3 bases for J; bases not matched to a gene: 10. For the CDR3, the DNA is TGTGCCAGCAGGCCTAGCGGGTGGGTTTTCTACGAGCAGTACTTC. This sequence encodes CASRPSGWVFYEQYF.

A note on this clonotype: An end of the junction does not agree with germline; a read error may underlie this. The rearrangement uses TRBV6-5 and TRBJ2-7, with 9 positions matching TRBD1. Germline V gives CDR1 MNHEY, CDR2 SVGAGI. The CDR3 consists of 15 residues. The CDR3 region has the DNA TGTGCCAGGAGTTATTCGGGGACAGGGAATTACGAGCAGTACTTC. It specifies CARSYSGTGNYEQYF.